This T cell receptor (beta chain) is from a study of blood T cell repertoires in COVID-19 (dated by TCRdb to about 2020). General notes on the study: Samples covering the acute and convalescent phases of COVID-19 were provided by collaborators in the United States, Italy and Spain. The prospective study material was composed of cDNA or gDNA derived from T cells, B-cell-depleted T cells, or PBMCs. Subjects who had been exposed to COVID-19, were actively infected with it, or had recovered from it provided the deeply sampled blood TCRbeta repertoires that made up the dataset. The repertoires were made available in a free public database intended to serve as a resource for research on the immune response to SARS-CoV-2. The samples were drawn from two sources: the first 160 participants of the ongoing ImmuneRACE study, and 1,000 to 1,500 subjects contributed by 6 global collaborators. A de-identified subject ID, COVID-19 status, age in years and sex were almost always included in the sample metadata. Where HLA class I and class II types were available, the types were taken from metadata supplied by the sample provider, not from assay-based typing.

TCRbeta CDR3 regions were amplified from genomic DNA by means of the immunoSEQ Assay, a bias-controlled multiplex PCR. On the study's bioinformatics: Within the assay, amplification of reference gene primers was used to estimate how many nucleated cells each sample contained. Sequence reads were collapsed and filtered to measure the absolute abundance of every unique TCRbeta CDR3 rearrangement. For each sample, productive Simpson clonality was calculated as the square root of Simpson's diversity index over productive rearrangements. TCRdb mirrors the immuneACCESS table, restricted to in-frame sequences. Some clones are absent from its copies; in checked studies, under half trace to an unresolved V gene, and the reason for the others is unknown. The V and J calls and clone size were taken over from that table, and D and trimming were inferred from the DNA. This sample gives under 80,000 clones in total; about 82% of them show up just once. Roughly 5% of the sample rests with the top ten.

The CDR3 goes from the cysteine to the phenylalanine over 15 residues. CDR3 DNA is the only sequence kept; it has 45 bases, read in frame from the first base. Here V drops 4 bases and J drops 1 base, and the junction holds 3 bases not matched to any gene. The germline V gene yields SGHDT for CDR1 and YYEEEE for CDR2. Findings and caveats that apply to the study as a whole: The quantity of clinical and demographic metadata differed by source and by participant and was supplied without curation.

Collaborating institutions collected whole blood in K2EDTA tubes following their own protocols. For TCRbeta analysis, collaborator samples were shipped as frozen whole blood, as isolated PBMCs, or as DNA extracted from either sample type. Concerning this clone itself: The clone's antigen remains unknown. Base qualities were left out, and no much larger clone turns up one base away.

Sequencing was done on a sample of peripheral blood. This receptor chain uses TRBV5-6 and TRBJ2-7, with 12 bases aligning to TRBD2. The receptor's source is a man in his 70s with acute or convalescent COVID-19. The CDR3 loop reads CASSPGLAGSYEQYF. In nucleotides, the sequence is TGTGCCAGCAGCCCGGGACTAGCGGGTTCCTACGAGCAGTACTTC.